This TCR beta chain was captured by sequencing in a study of blood T cell repertoires in COVID-19. Some clones are missing from TCRdb's copy, which holds only in-frame ones; the method was immunoSEQ multiplex PCR. Of approximately 340,000 clones listed, 65% to 85% are singletons. Looked up from germline, CDR1 is KGHSH and CDR2 is LQKENI. V was clipped by 6 bases and J by 2 bases, with 16 bases between them. The CDR3 runs 15 residues. The specimen sequenced was peripheral blood. The rearrangement joins TRBV18 to TRBJ1-2; the D gene is possibly TRBD1 (5 bases). The receptor was isolated from a man aged 25-45 years with active or convalescent COVID-19. Here the CDR3 DNA reads TGTGCCAGCTCCCCTCAGGGTGGTCGGAACTATGGCTACACCTTC. Its translation is CASSPQGGRNYGYTF. Variable domain in full (rest from reference TRBV18 and TRBJ1-2): NAGVMQNPRHLVRRRGQEARLRCSPMKGHSHVYWYRQLPEEGLKFMVYLQKENIIDESGMPKERFSAEFPKEGPSILRIQQVVRGDSAAYFCASSPQGGRNYGYTFGSGTRLTVV.